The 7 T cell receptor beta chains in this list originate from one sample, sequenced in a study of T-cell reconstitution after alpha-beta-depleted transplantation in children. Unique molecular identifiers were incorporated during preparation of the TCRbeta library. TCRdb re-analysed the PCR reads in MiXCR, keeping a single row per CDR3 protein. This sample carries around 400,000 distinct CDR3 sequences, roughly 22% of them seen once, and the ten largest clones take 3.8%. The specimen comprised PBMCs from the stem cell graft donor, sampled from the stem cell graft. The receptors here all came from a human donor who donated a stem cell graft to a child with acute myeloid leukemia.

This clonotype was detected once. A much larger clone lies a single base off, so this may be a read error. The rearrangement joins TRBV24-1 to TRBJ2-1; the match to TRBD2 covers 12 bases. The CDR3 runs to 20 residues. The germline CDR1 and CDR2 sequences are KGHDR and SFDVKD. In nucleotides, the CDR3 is TGTGTCACCAGTGATTTCGCTAGCGGGAGGGATAAGTACGGATACAATGAGCAGTTCTTC. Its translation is CVTSDFASGRDKYGYNEQFF.

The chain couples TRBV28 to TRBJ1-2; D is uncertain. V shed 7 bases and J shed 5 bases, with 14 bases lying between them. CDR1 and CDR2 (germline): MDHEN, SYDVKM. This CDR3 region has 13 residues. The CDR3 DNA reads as TGTGCCAGCACCAGCTACGGGGAGTATGGCTACACCTTC. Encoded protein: CASTSYGEYGYTF.

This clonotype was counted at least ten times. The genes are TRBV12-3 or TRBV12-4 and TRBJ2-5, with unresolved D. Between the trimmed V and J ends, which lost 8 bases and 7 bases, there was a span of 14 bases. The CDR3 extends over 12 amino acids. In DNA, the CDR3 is TGTGCCAGCGCACCCCGAGGTGGGACCCAGTACTTC. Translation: CASAPRGGTQYF.

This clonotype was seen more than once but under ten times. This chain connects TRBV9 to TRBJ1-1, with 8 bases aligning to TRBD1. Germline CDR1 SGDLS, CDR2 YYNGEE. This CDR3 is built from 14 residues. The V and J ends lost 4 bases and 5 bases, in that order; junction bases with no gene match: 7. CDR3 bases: TGTGCCAGCAGCCCAGGACAGGGTAGTACTGAAGCTTTCTTT. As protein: CASSPGQGSTEAFF.

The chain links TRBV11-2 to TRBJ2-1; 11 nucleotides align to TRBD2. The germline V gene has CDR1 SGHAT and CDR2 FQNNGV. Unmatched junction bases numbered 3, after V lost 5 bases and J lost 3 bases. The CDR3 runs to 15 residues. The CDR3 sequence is CASSPTSGNYNEQFF. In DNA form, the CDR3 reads TGTGCCAGCAGCCCGACTAGCGGGAACTACAATGAGCAGTTCTTC.

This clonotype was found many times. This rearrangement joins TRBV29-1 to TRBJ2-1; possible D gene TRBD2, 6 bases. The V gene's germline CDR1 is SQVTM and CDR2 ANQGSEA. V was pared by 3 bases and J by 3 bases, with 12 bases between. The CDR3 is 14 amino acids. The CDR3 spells CSVDSRGDYNEQFF. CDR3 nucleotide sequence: TGCAGCGTTGACTCGCGGGGAGACTACAATGAGCAGTTCTTC.

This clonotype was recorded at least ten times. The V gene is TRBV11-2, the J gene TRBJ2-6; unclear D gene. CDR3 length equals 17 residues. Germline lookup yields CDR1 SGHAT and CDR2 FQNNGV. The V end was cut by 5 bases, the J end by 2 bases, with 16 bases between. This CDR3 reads CASSLGLEFAGANVLTF. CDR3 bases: TGTGCCAGCAGCCTTGGTCTTGAGTTCGCTGGGGCCAACGTCCTGACTTTC.